The 6 T cell receptor beta chains given below trace back to one sample, sequenced in a study of shared clonotypes between healthy human individuals. Some clones are missing from TCRdb's copy, which holds only in-frame ones; the method was immunoSEQ multiplex PCR. This repertoire shows approximately 1.5 million clones, 98% found once; its top ten account for approximately 0.45%. Sequenced material: naive CD4+ T cells sorted from blood. The subset is: CD45RA+ positively selected. The receptors originated from a young man in good health.

The V call is TRBV10-2, the J call TRBJ2-7, with D possibly TRBD1 on 6 matching bases. Trimming left V 6 bases short and J 5 bases short, with 11 bases between. The CDR3 is made up of 12 amino acids. CDR1 is WSHSY and CDR2 is SAAADI in the germline V gene. The CDR3 DNA sequence: TGCGCCAGCAGCGAACAGGGCCACGAGCAGTACTTC. Protein sequence: CASSEQGHEQYF.

The V and J genes are TRBV6-6 and TRBJ1-1, with D possibly matching TRBD1 (5 bases). CDR1 is MNHNY, CDR2 SVGAGI, per germline (reference sequence). This CDR3 comprises 14 residues. Between the trimmed V and J ends, which lost 4 bases and 3 bases, there was a span of 12 bases. The CDR3 coding sequence is TGTGCCAGCAGTTTGGGGGTGATGGACACTGAAGCTTTCTTT. Its translation: CASSLGVMDTEAFF.

V is TRBV28 and J is TRBJ1-1; D ambiguous. Germline CDR1 is MDHEN and CDR2 is SYDVKM. V shed 8 bases and J shed 0 bases, with 10 bases lying between them. CDR3 length: 13 residues. CDR3 sequence reads: CASVRTLNTEAFF. Written as DNA, the CDR3 is TGTGCCAGCGTACGGACCCTGAACACTGAAGCTTTCTTT.

The gene calls are TRBV6-5 and TRBJ1-1; 7 bases map to TRBD1. The CDR3 loop spans 14 amino acids. V was clipped by 6 bases and J by 5 bases; unmatched bases: 9. CDR1 is MNHEY and CDR2 is SVGAGI in the germline V gene. The CDR3 sequence is CASRGTARGTEAFF. In DNA form, the CDR3 reads TGTGCCAGCAGGGGGACAGCGAGAGGTACTGAAGCTTTCTTT.

The CDR3 spells CASSDAGSVGAYEQYF. In DNA, the CDR3 is TGTGCCAGCAGTGATGCAGGGAGTGTGGGCGCCTACGAGCAGTACTTC. The rearrangement uses TRBV25-1 and TRBJ2-7; D might be TRBD1 or TRBD2, each matching 5 bases. CDR3 length equals 16 residues. The germline V and J ends were trimmed by 3 bases and 2 bases, with 17 bases remaining between them. The germline gives CDR1 MGHDK, CDR2 SYGVNS.

The chain employs TRBV7-9 and TRBJ1-4, with 8 bases matching TRBD1. J lost 7 bases, V lost 7 bases, and 8 bases had no gene match. Germline values: CDR1 SEHNR, CDR2 FQNEAQ (reference sequence). This CDR3 contains 14 residues. The CDR3 bases are TGTGCCAGCACACTCAGGGGGCCGGGTGAAAAACTGTTTTTT. Its translation is CASTLRGPGEKLFF.